This TCR beta chain was retrieved from a study of shared clonotypes between healthy human individuals (dated by TCRdb to 2020 to 2022). For context, the study as a whole: The cohort included three men and two women between 18 and 49 years of age. Leukapheresis yielded between about 0.9 and 9 billion PBMCs per donor. To estimate repertoire size and how much clonotype sharing occurs between individuals, the study deeply sequenced the blood TCR repertoires of about 5 healthy adults. To increase sequencing depth and limit assay-specific biases, TCR repertoire library preparation and sequencing were carried out by different laboratories using diverse techniques. For each donor, CD4 naive and CD4 memory were each run on three plates, CD8 naive on two plates, and CD8 memory on one plate.

Using the deep immunoSEQ assay, TCR CDR3 regions were amplified from genomic DNA by multiplex PCR. For each cell subset, the extracted genomic DNA was distributed evenly across all wells of several immunoSEQ 96-well plates, and each plate served as one replicate. For sorted subsets, around 0.2 ug genomic DNA, equal to 25,000 to 35,000 T cell genomes, was loaded into each replicate PCR. Purified libraries were quantified with a Qubit 3.0 fluorometer, sized on a Bioanalyzer 2100, and re-quantified with the KAPA Library Quantification kit. A separate single-read 150-cycle Illumina NextSeq 550 flow cell was used to sequence each immunoSEQ 96-well plate. The paper's data handling went like this. Because the immunoSEQ output included only junctional sequences and no quality scores, the filtering could not be the same as the filtering used for full-length reads. To assign V/J genes and CDR3, sequences were annotated against IMGT germline references using PyIR, a Python wrapper for IgBLAST v1.9. Reads were removed for weak V/J assignments (E-value above 1e-6), missing CDR3, stop codons, out-of-frame junctions, or ambiguous translated residues. V3J clonotypes were defined as sequences sharing an identical inferred V gene, J gene, and CDR3 amino acid sequence. Percentage overlap between repertoires was calculated by dividing the number of shared unique clonotypes by the size of the smaller repertoire. RTK rarefaction, the Chao1 estimator, and Recon v2.1 estimates of unobserved clonotypes were used to assess repertoire richness. Generation probabilities for all TCRbeta clonotypes obtained by the gDNA method from a handful of donors were computed using OLGA. What TCRdb holds here is the immuneACCESS table cut down to in-frame rearrangements. Part of the clones is not present; checked against another copy, under half of the missing clones reflect an unresolved V gene, and the others are unexplained. D and trimming were read from the DNA, whereas the V and J calls and clone size are those reported in that table. The sample profile shows some 1,900,000 clones; just under 95% of them were found once. In total, the top ten clones hold 0.95% to 1.5% of the sample.

The CDR3, from cysteine to phenylalanine, totals 15 residues. The retained sequence is limited to the CDR3, 45 bases, with the frame set at the first base. At the junction V is shortened by 0 bases and J by 3 bases, with 12 bases in between. CDR1 MNHNY and CDR2 SVGAGI were looked up in the germline V gene (reference sequence). Of note for this clone: Its antigen target is currently unknown. Base qualities were left out, and no much larger clone turns up one base away.

CD8 naive samples were CD45RO-negative cells positively selected for CCR7, giving a CD45RA+CCR7+ population that excluded TemRA cells. Donors were healthy HIV-negative adults with no recently reported acute infections or vaccinations. Every donor was a Caucasian adult residing in Nashville, Tennessee, USA. Blood was collected by leukapheresis, and PBMCs were isolated by Ficoll-Histopaque density gradient centrifugation and then cryopreserved in liquid nitrogen vapor phase. Purity and quantity of every magnetically sorted T cell population were checked by analytical flow cytometry. From each sorted fraction, genomic DNA was isolated and quantified by UV absorbance on a Nanodrop 2000c. Overall study outcomes, separate from this receptor: Naive subsets generally had larger estimated clonotype richness than memory subsets did. Clonotypes shared by all four sorted-subset donors showed higher generation probabilities than non-shared clonotypes. Pairwise subsampling indicated that sequencing depth was expected to affect the degree of clonotype sharing among donors. The genetic and exposure-history diversity represented was limited by the small number of donors. Sampling was limited to blood, and TCR repertoires in tissue likely differ from TCR repertoires in blood. When several donors were compared, the shared fraction of clonotypes was 5% to 6.5% for naive CD4, about 4% for naive CD8, 2% to 2.5% for memory CD4, and 0.35% to 0.4% for memory CD8. Even with the large sequencing depth, rarefaction of the sorted-subset datasets indicated that sequencing was incomplete.

This receptor was taken from a man younger than 30 in good health. The sample comprised naive CD8+ T cells sorted from blood. This specimen's cell subset or site label, per the study, means: CD45RA+CCR7+. Rearrangement joined TRBV6-6 to TRBJ2-7; a weak D assignment points to TRBD1 (6 bases agree). CDR3 loop: CASSYSGDTNYEQYF. The nucleotides read TGTGCCAGCAGTTACTCGGGGGACACCAACTACGAGCAGTACTTC.